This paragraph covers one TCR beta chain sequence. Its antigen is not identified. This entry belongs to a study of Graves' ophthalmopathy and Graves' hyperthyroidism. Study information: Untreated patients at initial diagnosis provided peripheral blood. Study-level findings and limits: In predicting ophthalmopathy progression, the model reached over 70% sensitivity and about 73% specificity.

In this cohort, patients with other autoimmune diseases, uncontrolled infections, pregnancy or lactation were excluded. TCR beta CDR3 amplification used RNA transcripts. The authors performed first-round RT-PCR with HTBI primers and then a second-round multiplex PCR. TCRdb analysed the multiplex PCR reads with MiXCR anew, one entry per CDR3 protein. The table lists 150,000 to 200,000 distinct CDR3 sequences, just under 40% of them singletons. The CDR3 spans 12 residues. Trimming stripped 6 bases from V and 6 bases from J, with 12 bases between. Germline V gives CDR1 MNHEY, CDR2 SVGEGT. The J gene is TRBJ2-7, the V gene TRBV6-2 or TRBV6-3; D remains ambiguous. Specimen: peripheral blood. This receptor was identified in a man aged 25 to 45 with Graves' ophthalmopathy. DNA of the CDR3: TGTGCCAGCAGCAACCGGGCCGGCGAGCAGTACTTC. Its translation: CASSNRAGEQYF.